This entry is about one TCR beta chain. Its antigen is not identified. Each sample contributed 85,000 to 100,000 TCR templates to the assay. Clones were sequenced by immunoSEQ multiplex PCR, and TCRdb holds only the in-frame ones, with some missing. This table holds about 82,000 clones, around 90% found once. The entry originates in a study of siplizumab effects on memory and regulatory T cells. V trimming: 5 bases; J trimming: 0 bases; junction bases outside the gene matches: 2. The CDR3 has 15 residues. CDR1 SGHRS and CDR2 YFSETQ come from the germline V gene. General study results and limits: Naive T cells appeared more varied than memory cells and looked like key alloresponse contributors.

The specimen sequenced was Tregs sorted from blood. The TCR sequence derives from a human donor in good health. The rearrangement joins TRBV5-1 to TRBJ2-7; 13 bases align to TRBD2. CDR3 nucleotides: TGCGCCAGCAGTGGACTAGCGGGGGTCTCCTACGAGCAGTACTTC. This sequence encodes CASSGLAGVSYEQYF. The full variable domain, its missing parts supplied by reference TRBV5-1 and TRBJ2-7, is KAGVTQTPRYLIKTRGQQVTLSCSPISGHRSVSWYQQTPGQGLQFLFEYFSETQRNKGNFPGRFSGRQFSNSRSEMNVSTLELGDSALYLCASSGLAGVSYEQYFGPGTRLTVT.